This T cell receptor beta chain is from a study of blood T cell repertoires in COVID-19. Study context: COVID-19 samples collected from the United States, Italy and Spain covered acute and convalescent phases.

Here immunoSEQ multiplex PCR was the method, and the copy in TCRdb shows in-frame clones only, minus some. Counted here are about 180,000 clones, 70% to 85% occurring once; the ten biggest clones make up around 16%. V was clipped by 7 bases and J by 5 bases; unmatched bases: 13. CDR1 is MDHEN, CDR2 SYDVKM, per germline. The CDR3 runs to 15 residues. What was sequenced was PBMCs or T cells enriched from blood (not recorded which). The origin of this receptor is a woman between 50 and 59 years old who had recovered from COVID-19. This sequence joins TRBV28 and TRBJ1-1, with 7 bases aligning to TRBD1. The CDR3 sequence is CASTLRQGGWTEAFF. The CDR3 DNA reads as TGTGCCAGCACTCTACGACAGGGTGGGTGGACTGAAGCTTTCTTT.